This entry is about one T cell receptor beta chain. Clones were read by immunoSEQ multiplex PCR, and TCRdb kept only the in-frame ones, dropping some. The profile shows some 130,000 clones, about 88% of them singletons. Unmatched junction bases numbered 5, after V lost 6 bases and J lost 3 bases. The germline gives CDR1 WSHSY, CDR2 SAAADI. There are 14 residues in the CDR3. These data belong to a study of blood T cell repertoires in COVID-19. Study background: Some COVID-19 samples were acute and others convalescent; all came from the United States, Italy and Spain.

The chain links TRBV10-2 to TRBJ1-3, with 7 bases fitting TRBD1. This receptor was taken from a woman in her fifties or sixties who had recovered from COVID-19. Specimen: PBMCs or T cells enriched from blood (not recorded which). In DNA, the CDR3 is TGCGCCAGCAGCGGGACAGACCTTGGAAACACCATATATTTT. It codes for CASSGTDLGNTIYF.